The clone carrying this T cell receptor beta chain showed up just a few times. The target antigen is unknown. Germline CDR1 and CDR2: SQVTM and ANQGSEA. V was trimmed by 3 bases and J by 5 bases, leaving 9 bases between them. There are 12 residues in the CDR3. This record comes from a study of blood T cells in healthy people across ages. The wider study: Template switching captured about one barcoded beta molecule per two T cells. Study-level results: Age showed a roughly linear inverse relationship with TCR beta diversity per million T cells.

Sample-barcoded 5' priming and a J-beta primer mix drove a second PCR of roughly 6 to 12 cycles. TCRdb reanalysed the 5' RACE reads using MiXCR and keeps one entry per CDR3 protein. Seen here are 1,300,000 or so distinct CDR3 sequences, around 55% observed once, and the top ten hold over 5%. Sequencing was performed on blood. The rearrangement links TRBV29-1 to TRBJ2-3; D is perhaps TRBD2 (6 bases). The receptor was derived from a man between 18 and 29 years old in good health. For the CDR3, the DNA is TGCAGCGTTGATCGGGGAGGAGATACGCAGTATTTT. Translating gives CSVDRGGDTQYF.